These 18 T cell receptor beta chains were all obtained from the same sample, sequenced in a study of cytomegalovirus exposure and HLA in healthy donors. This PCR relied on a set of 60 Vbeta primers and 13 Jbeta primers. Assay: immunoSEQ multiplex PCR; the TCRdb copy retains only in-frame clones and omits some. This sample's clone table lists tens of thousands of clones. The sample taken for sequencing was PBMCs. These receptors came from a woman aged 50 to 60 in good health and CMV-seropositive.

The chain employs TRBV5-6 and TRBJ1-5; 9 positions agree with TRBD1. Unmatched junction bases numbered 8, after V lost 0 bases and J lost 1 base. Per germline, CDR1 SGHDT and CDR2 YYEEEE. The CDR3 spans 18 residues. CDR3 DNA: TGTGCCAGCAGCTTGGGTACAGGGGGCTCCCCAAGCAATCAGCCCCAGCATTTT. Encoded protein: CASSLGTGGSPSNQPQHF.

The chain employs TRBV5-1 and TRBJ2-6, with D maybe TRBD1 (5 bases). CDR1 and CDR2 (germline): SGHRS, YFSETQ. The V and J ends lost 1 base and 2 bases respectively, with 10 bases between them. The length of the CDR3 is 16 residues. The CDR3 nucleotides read TGCGCCAGCAGCTTGCCGCAGGGAACTGGGGCCAACGTCCTGACTTTC. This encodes CASSLPQGTGANVLTF.

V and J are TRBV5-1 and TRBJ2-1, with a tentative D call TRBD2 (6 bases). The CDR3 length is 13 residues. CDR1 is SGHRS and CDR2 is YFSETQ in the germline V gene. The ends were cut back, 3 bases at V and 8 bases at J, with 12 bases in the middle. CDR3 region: CASSSGLYYEQFF. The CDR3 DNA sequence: TGCGCCAGCAGCTCCGGACTATACTATGAGCAGTTCTTC. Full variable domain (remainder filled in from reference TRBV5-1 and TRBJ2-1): KAGVTQTPRYLIKTRGQQVTLSCSPISGHRSVSWYQQTPGQGLQFLFEYFSETQRNKGNFPGRFSGRQFSNSRSEMNVSTLELGDSALYLCASSSGLYYEQFFGPGTRLTVL.

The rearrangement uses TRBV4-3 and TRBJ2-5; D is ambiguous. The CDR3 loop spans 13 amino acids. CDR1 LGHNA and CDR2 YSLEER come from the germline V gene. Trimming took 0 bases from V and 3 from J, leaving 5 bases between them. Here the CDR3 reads CASSQDREETQYF. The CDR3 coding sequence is TGCGCCAGCAGCCAAGATCGGGAAGAGACCCAGTACTTC.

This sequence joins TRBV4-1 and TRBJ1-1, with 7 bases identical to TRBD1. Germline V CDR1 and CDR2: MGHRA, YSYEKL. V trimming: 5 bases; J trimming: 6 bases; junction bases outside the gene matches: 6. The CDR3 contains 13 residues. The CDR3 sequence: CASSLTGKAEAFF. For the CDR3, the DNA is TGCGCCAGCAGCTTGACAGGGAAGGCTGAAGCTTTCTTT.

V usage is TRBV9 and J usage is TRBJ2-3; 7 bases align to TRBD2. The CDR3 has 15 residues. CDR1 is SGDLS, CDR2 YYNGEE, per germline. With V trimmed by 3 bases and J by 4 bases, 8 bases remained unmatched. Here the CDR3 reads CASSAALAGPDTQYF. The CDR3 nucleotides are TGTGCCAGCAGCGCAGCCTTAGCGGGTCCAGATACGCAGTATTTT.

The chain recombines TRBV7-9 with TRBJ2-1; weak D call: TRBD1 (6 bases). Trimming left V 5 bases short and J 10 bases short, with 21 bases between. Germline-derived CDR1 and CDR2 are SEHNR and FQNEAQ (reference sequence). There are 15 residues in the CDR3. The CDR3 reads CASSPPFRLGQEQFF. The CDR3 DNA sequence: TGTGCCAGCAGCCCCCCTTTTAGGTTAGGACAGGAGCAGTTCTTC.

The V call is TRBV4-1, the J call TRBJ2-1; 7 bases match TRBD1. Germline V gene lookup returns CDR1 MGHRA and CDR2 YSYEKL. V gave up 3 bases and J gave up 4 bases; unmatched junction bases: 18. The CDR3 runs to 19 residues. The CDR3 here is CASSHFTRGDSGKYNEQFF. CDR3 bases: TGCGCCAGCAGCCACTTCACCCGAGGGGACAGCGGAAAGTACAATGAGCAGTTCTTC.

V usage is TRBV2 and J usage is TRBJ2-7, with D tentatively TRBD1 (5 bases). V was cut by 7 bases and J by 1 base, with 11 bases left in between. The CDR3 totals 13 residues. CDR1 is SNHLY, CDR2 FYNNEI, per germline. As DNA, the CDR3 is TGTGCCAGCACACAGGAGATATCCTACGAGCAGTACTTC. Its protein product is CASTQEISYEQYF.

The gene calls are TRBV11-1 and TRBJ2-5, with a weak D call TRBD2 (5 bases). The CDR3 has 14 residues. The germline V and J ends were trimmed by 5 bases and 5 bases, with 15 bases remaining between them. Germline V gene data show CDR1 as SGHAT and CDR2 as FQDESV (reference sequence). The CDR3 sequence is CASSRTLGEETQYF. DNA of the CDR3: TGTGCCAGCAGCCGGACTCTAGGAGAGGAGACCCAGTACTTC.

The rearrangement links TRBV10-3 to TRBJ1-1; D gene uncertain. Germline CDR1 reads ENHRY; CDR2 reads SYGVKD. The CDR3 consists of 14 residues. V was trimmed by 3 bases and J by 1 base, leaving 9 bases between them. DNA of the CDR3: TGTGCCATCAGTGACGCGGCGCCGAACACTGAAGCTTTCTTT. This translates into CAISDAAPNTEAFF.

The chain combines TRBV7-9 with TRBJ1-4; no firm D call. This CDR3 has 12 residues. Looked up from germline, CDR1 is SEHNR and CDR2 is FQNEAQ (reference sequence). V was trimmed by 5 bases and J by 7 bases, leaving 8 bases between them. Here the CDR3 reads CASSVLFEKLFF. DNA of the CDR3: TGTGCCAGCAGCGTCCTCTTTGAAAAACTGTTTTTT.

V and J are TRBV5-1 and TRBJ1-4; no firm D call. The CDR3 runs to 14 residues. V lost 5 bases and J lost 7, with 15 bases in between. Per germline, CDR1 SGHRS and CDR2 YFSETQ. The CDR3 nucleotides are TGCGCCAGCAGAGTATCCGGGTTGGGTGAAAAACTGTTTTTT. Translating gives CASRVSGLGEKLFF.

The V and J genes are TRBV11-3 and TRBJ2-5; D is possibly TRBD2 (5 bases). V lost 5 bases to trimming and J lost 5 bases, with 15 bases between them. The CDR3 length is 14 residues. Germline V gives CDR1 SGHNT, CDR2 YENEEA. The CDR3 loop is CASSRNRGAETQYF. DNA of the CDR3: TGTGCCAGCAGCCGTAACCGGGGAGCGGAGACCCAGTACTTC.

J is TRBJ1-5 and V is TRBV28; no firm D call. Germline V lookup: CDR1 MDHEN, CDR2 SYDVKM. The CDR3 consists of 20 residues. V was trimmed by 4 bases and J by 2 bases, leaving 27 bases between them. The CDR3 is CASSSTENAGGVYGNQPQHF. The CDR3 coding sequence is TGTGCCAGCAGTTCTACCGAGAACGCGGGTGGGGTATATGGCAATCAGCCCCAGCATTTT.

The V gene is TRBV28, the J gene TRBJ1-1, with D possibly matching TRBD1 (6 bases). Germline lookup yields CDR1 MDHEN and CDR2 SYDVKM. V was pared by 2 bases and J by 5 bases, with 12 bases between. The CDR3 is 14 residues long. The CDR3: CASSLGGRGTEAFF. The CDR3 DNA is TGTGCCAGCAGTTTAGGGGGGCGGGGGACTGAAGCTTTCTTT.

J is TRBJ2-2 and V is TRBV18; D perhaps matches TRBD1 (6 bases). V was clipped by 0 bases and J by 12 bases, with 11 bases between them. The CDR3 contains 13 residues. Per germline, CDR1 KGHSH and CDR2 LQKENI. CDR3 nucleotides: TGTGCCAGCTCACCACCGCAGGGGCACAAGCTGTTTTTT. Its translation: CASSPPQGHKLFF.

The CDR3 DNA sequence: TGTGCCAGCAGTCTCGACAGGGTTGGCACCGGGGAGCTGTTTTTT. It codes for CASSLDRVGTGELFF. The chain employs TRBV28 and TRBJ2-2, with 7 bases matching TRBD1. CDR1 and CDR2 (germline): MDHEN, SYDVKM. The CDR3 extends over 15 amino acids. Trimming took 5 bases from V and 4 from J; bases not matched to a gene: 7.